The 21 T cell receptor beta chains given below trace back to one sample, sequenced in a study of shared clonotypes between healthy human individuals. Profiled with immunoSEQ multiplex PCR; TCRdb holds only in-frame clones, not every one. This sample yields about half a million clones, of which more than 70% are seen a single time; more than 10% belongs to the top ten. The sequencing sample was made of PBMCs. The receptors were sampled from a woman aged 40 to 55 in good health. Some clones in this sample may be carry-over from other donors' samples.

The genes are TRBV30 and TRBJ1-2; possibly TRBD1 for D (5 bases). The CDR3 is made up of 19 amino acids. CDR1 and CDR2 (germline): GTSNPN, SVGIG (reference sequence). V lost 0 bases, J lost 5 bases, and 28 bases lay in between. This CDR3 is CAWSVFRGDFIRMAYGYTF. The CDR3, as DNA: TGTGCCTGGAGTGTATTCCGCGGGGACTTCATTCGTATGGCGTATGGCTACACCTTC.

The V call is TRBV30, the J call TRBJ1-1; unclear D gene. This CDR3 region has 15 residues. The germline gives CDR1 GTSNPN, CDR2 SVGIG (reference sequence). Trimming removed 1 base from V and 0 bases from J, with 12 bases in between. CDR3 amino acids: CAWSAGTLMNTEAFF. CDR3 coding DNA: TGTGCCTGGAGTGCCGGTACTCTCATGAACACTGAAGCTTTCTTT.

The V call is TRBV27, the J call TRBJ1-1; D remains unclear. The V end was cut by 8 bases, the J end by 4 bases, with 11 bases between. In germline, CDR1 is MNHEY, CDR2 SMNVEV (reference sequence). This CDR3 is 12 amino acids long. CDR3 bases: TGTGCCAGCGCTACAAGATCCACTGAAGCTTTCTTT. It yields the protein CASATRSTEAFF.

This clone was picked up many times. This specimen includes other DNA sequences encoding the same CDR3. The CDR3 nucleotides read TGTGCCAGCAGTTTTAATCAGCCCCAGCATTTT. This encodes CASSFNQPQHF. The rearrangement links TRBV28 to TRBJ1-5, with unresolved D. Trimming cost V 3 bases and J 4 bases, with 1 base left between them. CDR3 length: 11 residues. CDR1 is MDHEN and CDR2 is SYDVKM in the germline V gene. The full variable domain, its missing parts supplied by reference TRBV28 and TRBJ1-5, is DVKVTQSSRYLVKRTGEKVFLECVQDMDHENMFWYRQDPGLGLRLIYFSYDVKMKEKGDIPEGYSVSREKKERFSLILESASTNQTSMYLCASSFNQPQHFGDGTRLSIL.

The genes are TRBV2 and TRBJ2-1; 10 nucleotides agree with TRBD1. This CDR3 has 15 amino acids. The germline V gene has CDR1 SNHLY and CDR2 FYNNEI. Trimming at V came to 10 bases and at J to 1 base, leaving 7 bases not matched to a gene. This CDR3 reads CATRKGQGSYNEQFF. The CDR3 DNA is TGTGCCACCCGGAAGGGACAGGGGTCCTACAATGAGCAGTTCTTC.

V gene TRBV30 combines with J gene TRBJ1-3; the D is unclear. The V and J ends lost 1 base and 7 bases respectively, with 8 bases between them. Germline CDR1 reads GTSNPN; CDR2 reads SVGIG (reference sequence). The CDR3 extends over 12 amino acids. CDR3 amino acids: CAWSATVNTIYF. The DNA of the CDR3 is TGTGCCTGGAGTGCGACGGTGAACACCATATATTTT.

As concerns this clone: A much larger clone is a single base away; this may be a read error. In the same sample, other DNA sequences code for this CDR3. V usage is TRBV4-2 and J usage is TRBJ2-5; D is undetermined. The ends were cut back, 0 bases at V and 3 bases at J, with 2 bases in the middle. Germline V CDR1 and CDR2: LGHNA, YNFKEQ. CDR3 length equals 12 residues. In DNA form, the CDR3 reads TGTGCCAGCAGCCAAGATGAAGAGACCCAGTACTTC. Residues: CASSQDEETQYF.

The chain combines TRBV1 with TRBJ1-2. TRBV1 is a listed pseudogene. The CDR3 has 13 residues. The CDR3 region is CASIVRKTYGYTF. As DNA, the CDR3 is TGCGCCAGCATTGTGCGGAAGACCTATGGCTACACCTTC.

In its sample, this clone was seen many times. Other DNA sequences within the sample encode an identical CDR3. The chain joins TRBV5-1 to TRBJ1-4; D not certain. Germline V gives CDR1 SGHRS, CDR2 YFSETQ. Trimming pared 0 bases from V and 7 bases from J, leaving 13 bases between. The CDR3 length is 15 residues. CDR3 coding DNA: TGCGCCAGCAGCTTGGTTTCCACAACCGTTGAAAAACTGTTTTTT. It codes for CASSLVSTTVEKLFF.

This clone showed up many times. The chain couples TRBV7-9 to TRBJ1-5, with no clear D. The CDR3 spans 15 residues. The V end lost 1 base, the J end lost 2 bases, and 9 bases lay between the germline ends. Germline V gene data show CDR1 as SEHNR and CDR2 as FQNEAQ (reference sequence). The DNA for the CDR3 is TGTGCCAGCAGCTTAGATGGTTCCGGCAATCAGCCCCAGCATTTT. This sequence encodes CASSLDGSGNQPQHF. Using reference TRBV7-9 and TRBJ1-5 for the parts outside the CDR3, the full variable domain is DTGVSQNPRHKITKRGQNVTFRCDPISEHNRLYWYRQTLGQGPEFLTYFQNEAQLEKSRLLSDRFSAERPKGSFSTLEIQRTEQGDSAMYLCASSLDGSGNQPQHFGDGTRLSIL.

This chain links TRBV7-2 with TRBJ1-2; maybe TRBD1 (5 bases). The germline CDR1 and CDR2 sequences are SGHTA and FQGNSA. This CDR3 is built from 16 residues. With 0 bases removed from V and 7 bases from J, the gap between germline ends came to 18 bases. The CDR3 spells CASSLAGAGPLGGYTF. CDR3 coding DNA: TGTGCCAGCAGCTTAGCTGGGGCAGGCCCCTTAGGTGGCTACACCTTC. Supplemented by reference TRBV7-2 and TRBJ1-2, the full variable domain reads GAGVSQSPSNKVTEKGKDVELRCDPISGHTALYWYRQSLGQGLEFLIYFQGNSAPDKSGLPSDRFSAERTGGSVSTLTIQRTQQEDSAVYLCASSLAGAGPLGGYTFGSGTRLTVV.

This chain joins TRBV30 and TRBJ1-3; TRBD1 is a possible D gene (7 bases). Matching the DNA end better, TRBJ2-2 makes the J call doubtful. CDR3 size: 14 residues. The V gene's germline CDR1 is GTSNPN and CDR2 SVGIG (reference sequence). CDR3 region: CAWRGGGHTGELFF. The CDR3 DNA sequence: TGTGCCTGGAGAGGAGGGGGCCACACCGGGGAGCTGTTTTTT.

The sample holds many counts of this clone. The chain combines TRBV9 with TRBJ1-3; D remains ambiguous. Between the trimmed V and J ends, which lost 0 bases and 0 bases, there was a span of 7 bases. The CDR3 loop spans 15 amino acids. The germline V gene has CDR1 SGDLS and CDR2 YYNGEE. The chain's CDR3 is CASSVGPNSGNTIYF. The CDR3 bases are TGTGCCAGCAGCGTAGGTCCAAACTCTGGAAACACCATATATTTT.

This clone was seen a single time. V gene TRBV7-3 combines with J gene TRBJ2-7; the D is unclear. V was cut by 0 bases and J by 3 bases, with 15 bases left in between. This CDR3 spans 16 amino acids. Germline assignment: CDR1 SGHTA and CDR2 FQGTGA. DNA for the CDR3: TGTGCCAGCAGCTTAACTCCCGCGGCCGACATCTACGAGCAGTACTTC. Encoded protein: CASSLTPAADIYEQYF.

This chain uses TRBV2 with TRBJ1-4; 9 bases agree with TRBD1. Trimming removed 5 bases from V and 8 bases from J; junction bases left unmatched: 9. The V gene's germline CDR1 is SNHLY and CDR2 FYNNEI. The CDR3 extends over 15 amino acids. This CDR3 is CASSIYRGLGEKLFF. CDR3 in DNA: TGTGCCAGCAGTATCTACAGGGGGCTAGGGGAAAAACTGTTTTTT.

The CDR3 here is CASTPGTTSGEKTQYF. The CDR3 coding sequence is TGTGCCAGCACCCCCGGGACGACTAGCGGGGAGAAGACCCAGTACTTC. The V call is TRBV5-4, the J call TRBJ2-5, with 11 bases aligning to TRBD2. V dropped 6 bases and J dropped 6; count of bases not matched to a gene: 13. The V gene's germline CDR1 is SGHNT and CDR2 YYREEE (reference sequence). The CDR3 spans 16 residues.

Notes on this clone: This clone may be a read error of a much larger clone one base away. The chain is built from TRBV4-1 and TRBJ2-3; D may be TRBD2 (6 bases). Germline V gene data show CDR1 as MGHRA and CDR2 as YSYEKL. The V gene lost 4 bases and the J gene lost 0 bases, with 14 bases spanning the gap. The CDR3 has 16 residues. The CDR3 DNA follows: TGCGCCAGCAGCCGGGCCCTAGCGAGTAGCACAGATACGCAGTATTTT. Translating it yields CASSRALASSTDTQYF.

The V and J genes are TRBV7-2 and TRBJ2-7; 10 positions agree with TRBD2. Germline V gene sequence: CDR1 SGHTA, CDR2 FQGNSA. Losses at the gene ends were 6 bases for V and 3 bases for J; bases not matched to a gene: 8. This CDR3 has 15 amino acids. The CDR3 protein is CASSQRTSGVYEQYF. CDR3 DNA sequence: TGTGCCAGCAGTCAACGGACTAGCGGAGTCTACGAGCAGTACTTC.

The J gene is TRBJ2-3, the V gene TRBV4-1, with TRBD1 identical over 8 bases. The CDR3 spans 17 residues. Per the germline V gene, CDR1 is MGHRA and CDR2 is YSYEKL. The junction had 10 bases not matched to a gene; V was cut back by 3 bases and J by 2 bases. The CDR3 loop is CASSHSARTGFTDTQYF. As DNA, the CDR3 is TGCGCCAGCAGCCATTCCGCGCGGACAGGGTTCACAGATACGCAGTATTTT.

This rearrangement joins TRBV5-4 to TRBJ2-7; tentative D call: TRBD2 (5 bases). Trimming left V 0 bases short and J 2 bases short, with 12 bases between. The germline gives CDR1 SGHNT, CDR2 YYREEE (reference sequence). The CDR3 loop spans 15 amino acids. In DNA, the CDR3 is TGTGCCAGCAGCTTGGGGTTCGCCGGGGCCTACGAGCAGTACTTC. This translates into CASSLGFAGAYEQYF.

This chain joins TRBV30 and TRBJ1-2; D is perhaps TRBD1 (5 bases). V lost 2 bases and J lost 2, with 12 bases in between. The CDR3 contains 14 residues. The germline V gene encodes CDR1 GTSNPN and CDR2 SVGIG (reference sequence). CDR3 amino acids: CAWSPGGGNYGYTF. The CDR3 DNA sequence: TGTGCCTGGAGTCCCGGGGGGGGGAACTATGGCTACACCTTC.